Below are 26 T cell receptor beta chains sequenced from a single sample in a study of T cells in Graves' hyperthyroidism and ophthalmopathy. From RNA transcripts, TCR beta CDR3 regions were amplified. A set of HTBI primers served as the primers for a first-round RT-PCR of the TCR CDR3. TCRdb redid the calling of the multiplex PCR reads with MiXCR, one entry per CDR3 protein. The data contain more than 500,000 distinct CDR3 sequences, 14% to 15% of them singletons. Sequenced sample: blood. Every receptor here comes from a middle-aged woman with Graves' ophthalmopathy.

This clonotype was seen ten or more times. The chain carries TRBV19 and TRBJ1-1; D is unclear. Germline lookup yields CDR1 LNHDA and CDR2 SQIVND (reference sequence). Trimming cost V 5 bases and J 3 bases, with 10 bases left between them. The CDR3 totals 13 residues. The CDR3 is CASSEVWDTEAFF. The CDR3, as DNA: TGTGCCAGTAGTGAGGTTTGGGACACTGAAGCTTTCTTT.

As concerns this clonotype: With a much larger clone just one base away, this may be a read error. The CDR3 sequence: CAWSLGGSYDQYF. CDR3 nucleotide sequence: TGTGCCTGGAGCCTAGGGGGGTCCTACGACCAGTACTTC. The V and J genes are TRBV30 and TRBJ2-7; D is perhaps TRBD1 or TRBD2 (6 bases each). Germline loops: CDR1 GTSNPN, CDR2 SVGIG (reference sequence). This CDR3 comprises 13 residues.

V usage is TRBV12-3 or TRBV12-4 and J usage is TRBJ1-1; no reliable D call. V was cut by 0 bases and J by 0 bases, with 17 bases left in between. CDR3 length: 18 amino acids. CDR3 DNA sequence: TGTGCCAGCAGTTTAGCGCGTTCAGCCTCTTTGATGAACACTGAAGCTTTCTTT. This gives the protein CASSLARSASLMNTEAFF.

Many counts were recorded for this clonotype. The genes are TRBV24-1 and TRBJ2-2, with 8 bases aligning to TRBD2. The trim removed 3 bases at V and 6 bases at J, leaving 5 bases unmatched. This CDR3 contains 15 residues. Germline CDR1 is KGHDR and CDR2 is SFDVKD. CDR3 sequence reads: CATSDSGSVAGELFF. CDR3 sequence (DNA): TGTGCCACCAGTGATAGCGGGAGTGTCGCCGGGGAGCTGTTTTTT.

This clonotype was recorded at least ten times. The chain is built from TRBV6-1 and TRBJ2-7, with a tentative D call TRBD1 (5 bases). Germline V gene data show CDR1 as MNHNS and CDR2 as SASEGT. V lost 8 bases and J lost 0, with 14 bases in between. The CDR3 runs 14 residues. This CDR3 reads CASHDRSSSYEQYF. The CDR3 DNA is TGTGCCAGCCACGACAGATCTTCCTCCTACGAGCAGTACTTC.

The chain has TRBV6-2 or TRBV6-3 and TRBJ2-7; 13 bases fit TRBD2. This CDR3 contains 16 residues. The germline CDR1 and CDR2 sequences are MNHEY and SVGEGT. V lost 2 bases to trimming and J lost 3 bases; unmatched junction nucleotides: 4. This chain's CDR3 is CASSYATSGRYYEQYF. CDR3 nucleotide sequence: TGTGCCAGCAGTTACGCGACTAGCGGGAGGTACTACGAGCAGTACTTC.

This clonotype has a count of ten or more. V gene TRBV6-5 combines with J gene TRBJ1-1, with D possibly matching TRBD1 (5 bases). This CDR3 is built from 15 residues. Germline V gene lookup returns CDR1 MNHEY and CDR2 SVGAGI. Trimming pared 2 bases from V and 4 bases from J, leaving 14 bases between. As DNA, the CDR3 is TGTGCCAGCAGTTACGCGGGGGTCTTTAGCACTGAAGCTTTCTTT. Translating gives CASSYAGVFSTEAFF.

This rearrangement joins TRBV4-3 to TRBJ2-7; 12 nucleotides agree with TRBD1. This CDR3 is 15 amino acids long. CDR1 and CDR2 from the germline V gene are LGHNA and YSLEER. Trimming cost V 3 bases and J 7 bases; bases outside gene matches: 7. The CDR3 spells CASSQGTGGMGEQYF. CDR3 DNA: TGCGCCAGCAGCCAGGGGACAGGGGGCATGGGTGAGCAGTACTTC.

The V gene is TRBV3-1, the J gene TRBJ2-7; no definite D call. This CDR3 is 14 amino acids long. Trimming took off 0 bases at V and 7 bases at J, with 13 bases between the two ends. Germline assignment: CDR1 LGHDT and CDR2 YNNKEL (reference sequence). The CDR3, as DNA: TGTGCCAGCAGCCAAGACGGGCTCCTGCGGGAGCAGTACTTC. Its protein product is CASSQDGLLREQYF.

This clonotype has at least ten counts. The chain employs TRBV11-2 and TRBJ2-7; unclear D gene. Trimming pared 1 base from V and 3 bases from J, leaving 13 bases between. The V gene's germline CDR1 is SGHAT and CDR2 FQNNGV. The CDR3 has 15 residues. The DNA of the CDR3 is TGTGCCAGCAGCTTAGGGGGTGGGCCCATCTACGAGCAGTACTTC. Amino acids: CASSLGGGPIYEQYF.

The V and J genes are TRBV2 and TRBJ2-7; TRBD1 is a possible D gene (5 bases). V lost 1 base and J 6 bases, leaving 10 bases between the germline ends. The CDR3 runs 13 residues. In germline, CDR1 is SNHLY, CDR2 FYNNEI. The CDR3 reads CASSEDQGSEQYF. The CDR3 DNA follows: TGTGCCAGCAGTGAAGACCAGGGTTCCGAGCAGTACTTC.

This clonotype was recorded many times. This sequence joins TRBV10-3 and TRBJ2-5; 9 bases align to TRBD2. Germline trimming cut 4 bases from V and 3 bases from J; bases unmatched to any gene: 3. This CDR3 has 14 residues. The germline gives CDR1 ENHRY, CDR2 SYGVKD. This chain's CDR3 is CAISVSGSEETQYF. Written as DNA, the CDR3 is TGTGCCATCAGTGTTAGCGGGAGCGAAGAGACCCAGTACTTC.

This clonotype occurred many times. The rearrangement uses TRBV20-1 and TRBJ1-1, with D uncertain. The germline CDR1 and CDR2 sequences are DFQATT and SNEGSKA (reference sequence). Trimming removed 3 bases at V and 7 bases at J, with 15 bases between. The length of the CDR3 is 13 residues. CDR3 bases: TGCAGTGCTAGCGGTATTGAGGTTGGTGAAGCTTTCTTT. Translating gives CSASGIEVGEAFF.

This clonotype was detected a few times. The V call is TRBV11-2, the J call TRBJ2-7; D remains unclear. CDR1 and CDR2 from the germline V gene are SGHAT and FQNNGV. V lost 0 bases and J lost 0, with 9 bases in between. CDR3 length equals 15 residues. The CDR3 spells CASSLDSLSSYEQYF. CDR3 DNA sequence: TGTGCCAGCAGCTTAGACTCTTTAAGCTCCTACGAGCAGTACTTC.

The sample holds many counts of this clonotype. The chain combines TRBV11-2 with TRBJ2-2; 9 bases map to TRBD1. CDR3 length: 18 amino acids. Trimming at V came to 3 bases and at J to 3 bases, leaving 11 bases not matched to a gene. Germline V gene sequence: CDR1 SGHAT, CDR2 FQNNGV. The CDR3 here is CASSFLRDRVGYTGELFF. In DNA, the CDR3 is TGTGCCAGCAGCTTCCTCCGGGACAGGGTGGGGTACACCGGGGAGCTGTTTTTT.

This clonotype occurred many times. The V gene is TRBV4-3, the J gene TRBJ1-2; the D gene is possibly TRBD1 (5 bases). V lost 0 bases to trimming and J lost 7 bases, with 15 bases between them. There are 15 residues in the CDR3. Germline CDR1 is LGHNA and CDR2 is YSLEER. The CDR3 bases are TGCGCCAGCAGCCAAGAGGGGGGAGTAAAGGGTGGCTACACCTTC. Protein: CASSQEGGVKGGYTF.

This clonotype has more than one count but fewer than ten. V and J are TRBV7-9 and TRBJ2-3; D is unresolved. The V gene's germline CDR1 is SEHNR and CDR2 FQNEAQ (reference sequence). The length of the CDR3 is 13 residues. Deletions cut 5 bases from V and 6 bases from J, with 12 bases between. The DNA for the CDR3 is TGTGCCAGCAGCCAAGAGAGGTCCGATACGCAGTATTTT. This gives the protein CASSQERSDTQYF.

This clonotype was observed many times. The chain couples TRBV5-6 to TRBJ2-1, with TRBD2 matching 10 bases. Unmatched junction bases numbered 7, after V lost 4 bases and J lost 6 bases. The V gene's germline CDR1 is SGHDT and CDR2 YYEEEE. The CDR3 covers 15 residues. CDR3: CASSEGTSASNEQFF. The CDR3 region has the DNA TGTGCCAGCAGCGAGGGGACTAGCGCATCCAATGAGCAGTTCTTC.

At least ten counts were recorded for this clonotype. The CDR3 is CASSRSGTNYEQYF. The CDR3 DNA sequence: TGTGCCAGCAGCCGTAGCGGGACTAACTACGAGCAGTACTTC. This sequence joins TRBV12-3 or TRBV12-4 and TRBJ2-7; 8 bases are a match to TRBD2. The CDR3 has 14 residues. Trimming removed 6 bases from V and 3 bases from J; junction bases left unmatched: 7.

This clonotype was observed a handful of times. The gene calls are TRBV5-1 and TRBJ2-3, with 8 bases matching TRBD2. Losses at the gene ends were 1 base for V and 5 bases for J; bases not matched to a gene: 6. The CDR3 totals 15 residues. Germline V CDR1 and CDR2: SGHRS, YFSETQ. This chain's CDR3 is CASSLYGRAEDTQYF. The CDR3 nucleotides read TGCGCCAGCAGCTTGTACGGGAGGGCCGAAGATACGCAGTATTTT.

The V and J genes are TRBV12-3 or TRBV12-4 and TRBJ2-7; D uncertain. The CDR3 is 13 residues long. Trimming took 4 bases from V and 2 from J, leaving 9 bases between them. CDR3 DNA: TGTGCCAGCAGTTACCGTCCGACCTACGAGCAGTACTTC. It encodes CASSYRPTYEQYF.

V and J are TRBV7-3 and TRBJ1-1; D may be TRBD1 (5 bases). Germline values: CDR1 SGHTA, CDR2 FQGTGA. The CDR3 spans 20 residues. The V and J ends lost 1 base and 0 bases respectively, with 24 bases between them. This CDR3 reads CASSLRIRDPRQGMNTEAFF. The CDR3 coding sequence is TGTGCCAGCAGCTTAAGAATACGGGACCCCCGGCAGGGTATGAACACTGAAGCTTTCTTT.

At least ten counts were recorded for this clonotype. This chain links TRBV6-5 with TRBJ1-2, with 7 bases fitting TRBD1. Trimming removed 2 bases from V and 1 base from J; junction bases left unmatched: 1. Germline V gene sequence: CDR1 MNHEY, CDR2 SVGAGI. This CDR3 has 14 residues. DNA of the CDR3: TGTGCCAGCAGTTACGACAGGGATAACTATGGCTACACCTTC. Translated: CASSYDRDNYGYTF.

This clonotype was seen a handful of times. The V and J genes are TRBV7-9 and TRBJ2-5; D might be TRBD1 or TRBD2, each matching 6 bases. The CDR3 contains 13 residues. The germline V and J ends were trimmed by 10 bases and 5 bases, with 17 bases remaining between them. In germline, CDR1 is SEHNR, CDR2 FQNEAQ (reference sequence). CDR3 in amino acids: CAIKGGSKETQYF. Written as DNA, the CDR3 is TGTGCCATCAAAGGGGGGAGTAAGGAGACCCAGTACTTC. The full variable domain, in which reference TRBV7-9 and TRBJ2-5 provide the parts outside the CDR3, is DTGVSQNPRHKITKRGQNVTFRCDPISEHNRLYWYRQTLGQGPEFLTYFQNEAQLEKSRLLSDRFSAERPKGSFSTLEIQRTEQGDSAMYLCAIKGGSKETQYFGPGTRLLVL.

This clonotype turned up a few times. V is TRBV6-1 and J is TRBJ1-1; no clear D gene. CDR3 length: 13 amino acids. Germline CDR1 and CDR2: MNHNS and SASEGT. Trimming shortened V by 6 bases and J by 8 bases, and 16 bases separated the two germline ends. In DNA, the CDR3 is TGTGCCAGCAGGAACCGGGCGAATCAGGAAGCTTTCTTT. It yields the protein CASRNRANQEAFF.

This clonotype was seen ten or more times. This rearrangement joins TRBV10-3 to TRBJ2-7; D gene uncertain. This CDR3 is 14 amino acids long. CDR1 is ENHRY, CDR2 SYGVKD, per germline. Trimming pared 5 bases from V and 0 bases from J, leaving 11 bases between. CDR3 sequence: CAISPSADSYEQYF. CDR3 DNA: TGTGCCATCAGTCCTTCCGCAGACTCCTACGAGCAGTACTTC.